The 29 T cell receptor beta chains given below trace back to one sample, sequenced in a study of T cell changes during pregnancy in multiple sclerosis. Assay used: immunoSEQ multiplex PCR; TCRdb lists only in-frame clones, some missing. The sample has around 50,000 clones, 94% seen once; the top ten hold around 0.48%. Sequences were derived from CD4+ T cells from peripheral blood mononuclear cells, sampled in the first trimester of pregnancy. All receptors come from a female donor with multiple sclerosis, enrolled in a pregnancy study.

This clone was seen only once. The CDR3 coding sequence is TGTGCCAGCACCAAAGGGACAGGGAACAATGAGCAGTTCTTC. Residues: CASTKGTGNNEQFF. V gene TRBV2 combines with J gene TRBJ2-1; 9 positions agree with TRBD1. With 7 bases clipped from V and 5 bases from J, the junction kept 6 bases outside the gene matches. This CDR3 spans 14 amino acids. Per the germline V gene, CDR1 is SNHLY and CDR2 is FYNNEI.

The gene calls are TRBV7-8 and TRBJ1-1; D ambiguous. The CDR3 is 15 amino acids. V was clipped by 1 base and J by 5 bases, with 14 bases between them. From germline, CDR1 is SGHVS and CDR2 FQNEAQ. The CDR3 protein is CASSLDTAGGTEAFF. The CDR3 DNA reads as TGTGCCAGCAGCTTAGATACGGCGGGCGGGACTGAAGCTTTCTTT.

This clone was counted once. The chain has TRBV5-5 and TRBJ2-1; D gene ambiguous. V gave up 2 bases and J gave up 0 bases, with 9 bases separating them. The CDR3 is made up of 15 amino acids. Per the germline V gene, CDR1 is SGHKS and CDR2 is YYEKEE (reference sequence). The CDR3 is CASSFTGSSYNEQFF. Written as DNA, the CDR3 is TGTGCCAGCAGCTTTACGGGTAGCTCCTACAATGAGCAGTTCTTC.

V and J are TRBV5-4 and TRBJ2-5, with D perhaps matching TRBD1 (5 bases). V was pared by 7 bases and J by 3 bases, with 13 bases between. Germline lookup yields CDR1 SGHNT and CDR2 YYREEE (reference sequence). The length of the CDR3 is 13 residues. The DNA of the CDR3 is TGTGCCAGCGCCAGGGTTCCCGAAGAGACCCAGTACTTC. Protein sequence: CASARVPEETQYF. Together with reference TRBV5-4 and TRBJ2-5, the CDR3 gives the full variable domain: ETGVTQSPTHLIKTRGQQVTLRCSSQSGHNTVSWYQQALGQGPQFIFQYYREEENGRGNFPPRFSGLQFPNYSSELNVNALELDDSALYLCASARVPEETQYFGPGTRLLVL.

J is TRBJ1-1 and V is TRBV7-2; D might be TRBD1 (5 bases). Germline CDR1 and CDR2: SGHTA and FQGNSA. With 0 bases removed from V and 8 bases from J, the gap between germline ends came to 16 bases. This CDR3 has 15 residues. The chain's CDR3 is CASSLARGNGREAFF. For the CDR3, the DNA is TGTGCCAGCAGCTTAGCGCGGGGGAATGGGAGGGAAGCTTTCTTT.

V is TRBV19 and J is TRBJ2-1; tentatively, D is TRBD2 (6 bases). The germline V gene has CDR1 LNHDA and CDR2 SQIVND (reference sequence). The CDR3 is 14 residues long. Trimming shortened V by 7 bases and J by 6 bases, and 16 bases separated the two germline ends. CDR3 residues: CASIQTAGINEQFF. CDR3 nucleotides: TGTGCCAGTATCCAAACGGCGGGAATCAATGAGCAGTTCTTC.

This chain's CDR3 is CASSYRQGSYGNTIYF. The CDR3 DNA follows: TGTGCCAGCAGCTATAGACAGGGATCGTATGGAAACACCATATATTTT. The chain recombines TRBV5-6 with TRBJ1-3, with TRBD1 matching over 7 bases. This CDR3 spans 16 amino acids. The trim removed 3 bases at V and 3 bases at J, leaving 9 bases unmatched. CDR1 is SGHDT, CDR2 YYEEEE, per germline.

The rearrangement links TRBV4-1 to TRBJ1-2; TRBD1 matches 7 bases. Germline CDR1 reads MGHRA; CDR2 reads YSYEKL. CDR3 length: 14 residues. V lost 0 bases and J lost 3; bases outside the gene matches: 1. This CDR3 is CASSQDGTDYGYTF. DNA for the CDR3: TGCGCCAGCAGCCAAGATGGGACAGACTATGGCTACACCTTC.

The gene calls are TRBV5-1 and TRBJ2-5; 11 bases match TRBD1. The CDR3 has 21 residues. J gave up 2 bases and V 4 bases, and 22 bases lay outside the gene matches. CDR1 is SGHRS and CDR2 is YFSETQ in the germline V gene. The CDR3 bases are TGCGCCAGCAGCACTGGACTCACCCGGACAGGGGGCCGTGAGGTACAAGAGACCCAGTACTTC. Its translation is CASSTGLTRTGGREVQETQYF.

J is TRBJ2-1 and V is TRBV7-9; 11 nucleotides agree with TRBD1. V gave up 5 bases and J gave up 5 bases; unmatched junction bases: 14. The germline gives CDR1 SEHNR, CDR2 FQNEAQ (reference sequence). The CDR3 consists of 18 residues. The CDR3 spells CASSPWTGGAGGHNEQFF. CDR3 DNA: TGTGCCAGCAGCCCTTGGACAGGGGGCGCGGGGGGTCACAATGAGCAGTTCTTC. Drawing the rest from reference TRBV7-9 and TRBJ2-1, the complete variable domain is DTGVSQNPRHKITKRGQNVTFRCDPISEHNRLYWYRQTLGQGPEFLTYFQNEAQLEKSRLLSDRFSAERPKGSFSTLEIQRTEQGDSAMYLCASSPWTGGAGGHNEQFFGPGTRLTVL.

The rearrangement uses TRBV10-3 and TRBJ2-5, with 9 bases matching TRBD1. V lost 5 bases and J lost 0; bases outside the gene matches: 4. The CDR3 covers 15 residues. CDR1 and CDR2 from the germline V gene are ENHRY and SYGVKD. This chain's CDR3 is CAISSDRGNQETQYF. CDR3 DNA: TGTGCCATCAGTTCTGACAGGGGGAACCAAGAGACCCAGTACTTC.

The chain combines TRBV5-4 with TRBJ1-1; tentatively, D is TRBD1 (5 bases). Germline assignment: CDR1 SGHNT and CDR2 YYREEE (reference sequence). Deletions cut 4 bases from V and 1 base from J, with 5 bases between. CDR3 length: 12 residues. CDR3 in amino acids: CASSGQNTEAFF. The CDR3, as DNA: TGTGCCAGCAGCGGACAGAACACTGAAGCTTTCTTT.

The rearrangement links TRBV6-1 to TRBJ2-3; perhaps TRBD1 as D (8 bases). CDR3 length equals 14 residues. The V gene lost 7 bases and the J gene lost 2 bases, with 13 bases spanning the gap. Germline V lookup: CDR1 MNHNS, CDR2 SASEGT. The CDR3 nucleotides read TGTGCCAGCAACAGGGGGGGTTACACAGATACGCAGTATTTT. It codes for CASNRGGYTDTQYF.

V gene TRBV5-1 combines with J gene TRBJ2-4; 16 bases agree with TRBD2. The CDR3 totals 16 residues. With 4 bases clipped from V and 6 bases from J, the junction kept 4 bases outside the gene matches. Germline V CDR1 and CDR2: SGHRS, YFSETQ. The CDR3 loop is CASSQGLAGGGNIQYF. The CDR3 coding sequence is TGCGCCAGCAGCCAGGGACTAGCGGGGGGGGGAAACATTCAGTACTTC.

The chain joins TRBV29-1 to TRBJ1-1, with 9 bases identical to TRBD1. With 6 bases clipped from V and 1 base from J, the junction kept 6 bases outside the gene matches. The CDR3 is made up of 14 amino acids. CDR1 and CDR2 (germline): SQVTM, ANQGSEA. DNA for the CDR3: TGCAGCGTCTTAAACAGGGGGCGGAACACTGAAGCTTTCTTT. This gives the protein CSVLNRGRNTEAFF.

The chain is built from TRBV5-1 and TRBJ2-7; 12 nucleotides agree with TRBD2. Germline loops: CDR1 SGHRS, CDR2 YFSETQ. V was clipped by 0 bases and J by 7 bases; unmatched bases: 8. This CDR3 contains 16 residues. As DNA, the CDR3 is TGCGCCAGCAGCTTGGGGGAGGGGCTAGCGGGGGGGGAGCAGTACTTC. This gives the protein CASSLGEGLAGGEQYF.

The gene calls are TRBV18 and TRBJ1-2; D uncertain. Germline-derived CDR1 and CDR2 are KGHSH and LQKENI. This CDR3 is 13 amino acids long. Trimming removed 5 bases at V and 3 bases at J, with 10 bases between. The CDR3: CASSSQDYYGYTF. DNA for the CDR3: TGTGCCAGCTCATCACAAGACTACTATGGCTACACCTTC.

This sequence joins TRBV13 and TRBJ2-3; 8 nucleotides align to TRBD2. Germline values: CDR1 PRHDT, CDR2 FYEKMQ (reference sequence). The length of the CDR3 is 16 residues. The V gene end was trimmed by 2 bases and the J gene end by 2 bases; junction bases not matched to a gene: 6. The CDR3 region is CASSLPPGGATDTQYF. DNA for the CDR3: TGTGCCAGCAGCTTACCTCCGGGGGGGGCCACAGATACGCAGTATTTT.

CDR3 nucleotide sequence: TGTGCCAGCGGACTAGCGGGGGGCGGTGAGCAGTTCTTC. Translation gives CASGLAGGGEQFF. The V call is TRBV5-4, the J call TRBJ2-1; 14 bases map to TRBD2. CDR3 length equals 13 residues. J gave up 9 bases and V 7 bases, and 3 bases lay outside the gene matches. Germline V gives CDR1 SGHNT, CDR2 YYREEE (reference sequence).

V usage is TRBV7-2 and J usage is TRBJ1-4; 8 nucleotides agree with TRBD1. The J segment lost 7 bases and the V segment lost 5 bases, leaving 6 bases of the junction unmatched. The length of the CDR3 is 14 residues. Germline lookup yields CDR1 SGHTA and CDR2 FQGNSA. The CDR3 loop reads CASSRTGGVEKLFF. CDR3 in DNA: TGTGCCAGCAGCCGCACAGGGGGAGTTGAAAAACTGTTTTTT.

Written as DNA, the CDR3 is TGTGCCAGTTCCGGACTCCTGAACACTGAAGCTTTCTTT. Translation: CASSGLLNTEAFF. The genes are TRBV6-6 and TRBJ1-1, with D unresolved. Germline CDR1 and CDR2: MNHNY and SVGAGI (reference sequence). The CDR3 extends over 13 amino acids. V lost 9 bases, J lost 0 bases, and 11 bases lay in between.

This chain connects TRBV2 to TRBJ2-1; TRBD2 is a possible D gene (6 bases). The V gene's germline CDR1 is SNHLY and CDR2 FYNNEI. Trimming took off 6 bases at V and 5 bases at J, with 17 bases between the two ends. This CDR3 contains 15 residues. The CDR3 spells CASRARDSLHNEQFF. CDR3 in DNA: TGTGCCAGCAGGGCCCGGGACTCTTTACACAATGAGCAGTTCTTC.

The gene calls are TRBV14 and TRBJ1-3; maybe TRBD1 (6 bases). CDR1 SGHDN and CDR2 FVKESK come from the germline V gene. The CDR3 spans 16 residues. The V end lost 4 bases, the J end lost 0 bases, and 13 bases lay between the germline ends. Written as DNA, the CDR3 is TGTGCCAGCAGCCCATTGGACAGCCACTCTGGAAACACCATATATTTT. It specifies CASSPLDSHSGNTIYF.

This clone was detected a few times. CDR3 bases: TGTGCCAGCAGCTTGGCTGGGGCGGAAAATTCACCCCTCCACTTT. This gives the protein CASSLAGAENSPLHF. This chain connects TRBV7-9 to TRBJ1-6, with D tentatively TRBD1 (5 bases). Germline CDR1 SEHNR, CDR2 FQNEAQ (reference sequence). V was trimmed by 3 bases and J by 7 bases, leaving 13 bases between them. The CDR3 contains 15 residues.

V is TRBV9 and J is TRBJ2-1, with D unclear. V gave up 0 bases and J gave up 5 bases, with 9 bases separating them. The CDR3 covers 14 residues. The V gene's germline CDR1 is SGDLS and CDR2 YYNGEE. CDR3 sequence reads: CASSVDRVNNEQFF. CDR3 DNA sequence: TGTGCCAGCAGCGTAGATCGAGTTAACAATGAGCAGTTCTTC.

This clone was picked up one time. CDR3 nucleotides: TGTGCCAGTAGTCTTTGGCAGGGTTACAATGAGCAGTTCTTC. Translation: CASSLWQGYNEQFF. V is TRBV19 and J is TRBJ2-1; D is possibly TRBD1 (5 bases). CDR3 size: 14 residues. Trimming left V 5 bases short and J 4 bases short, with 12 bases between. Germline values: CDR1 LNHDA, CDR2 SQIVND (reference sequence).

The rearrangement joins TRBV9 to TRBJ2-5, with D possibly matching TRBD2 (5 bases). The germline CDR1 and CDR2 sequences are SGDLS and YYNGEE. The CDR3 totals 13 residues. Between the trimmed V and J ends, which lost 0 bases and 5 bases, there was a span of 8 bases. CDR3 sequence: CASSVAGEETQYF. The CDR3 nucleotides read TGTGCCAGCAGCGTAGCTGGGGAGGAGACCCAGTACTTC.

The chain is built from TRBV10-3 and TRBJ1-1, with a possible D match to TRBD1 (6 bases). The CDR3 contains 15 residues. V lost 2 bases and J lost 4, with 14 bases in between. Germline assignment: CDR1 ENHRY and CDR2 SYGVKD. In DNA form, the CDR3 reads TGTGCCATCAGTGAGCCCCCGCAGGGGAGCACTGAAGCTTTCTTT. Translating gives CAISEPPQGSTEAFF.

J is TRBJ1-5 and V is TRBV5-6; D is possibly TRBD1 (5 bases). CDR1 is SGHDT, CDR2 YYEEEE, per germline. The CDR3 contains 12 residues. The ends were cut back, 3 bases at V and 9 bases at J, with 10 bases in the middle. This CDR3 is CASSSRGGPQHF. The CDR3 region has the DNA TGTGCCAGCAGCTCGCGCGGGGGGCCCCAGCATTTT.